This entry lists 17 T cell receptor beta chains sequenced from one sample in a study of cytomegalovirus exposure and HLA in healthy donors. 60 Vbeta and 13 Jbeta primers were used in PCR. Produced via immunoSEQ multiplex PCR; TCRdb's table is partial and in-frame only. The profile covers 140,000 to 150,000 clones, with about 81% appearing a single time and about 7% taken by the ten largest. Sequencing was done on a sample of PBMCs. All receptors come from a man aged 30-40 years in good health and CMV-seronegative.

This chain's CDR3 is CASNGGPGQNEQYF. The CDR3 nucleotides are TGTGCCAGCAACGGAGGGCCAGGGCAGAATGAGCAGTACTTC. V gene TRBV7-8 combines with J gene TRBJ2-5, with D possibly being TRBD2 (6 bases). The germline V and J ends were trimmed by 7 bases and 11 bases, with 23 bases remaining between them. The germline V gene has CDR1 SGHVS and CDR2 FQNEAQ. The CDR3 is 14 residues long.

The V gene is TRBV9, the J gene TRBJ1-1, with 11 bases matching TRBD1. Germline V gene lookup returns CDR1 SGDLS and CDR2 YYNGEE. V shed 2 bases and J 2 bases; nucleotides not matched to a gene: 5. The CDR3 consists of 16 residues. CDR3 in amino acids: CASSVGTGGLNTEAFF. The CDR3 DNA is TGTGCCAGCAGCGTTGGGACAGGGGGGTTAAACACTGAAGCTTTCTTT.

This chain uses TRBV18 with TRBJ1-5; 7 nucleotides align to TRBD1. The CDR3 has 14 residues. Trimming took 1 base from V and 5 from J; bases not matched to a gene: 2. Germline-derived CDR1 and CDR2 are KGHSH and LQKENI. The DNA of the CDR3 is TGTGCCAGCTCACCACGACAGGGCGATCAGCCCCAGCATTTT. Amino acid sequence: CASSPRQGDQPQHF. Looking up the rest from reference TRBV18 and TRBJ1-5 gives the full variable domain: NAGVMQNPRHLVRRRGQEARLRCSPMKGHSHVYWYRQLPEEGLKFMVYLQKENIIDESGMPKERFSAEFPKEGPSILRIQQVVRGDSAAYFCASSPRQGDQPQHFGDGTRLSIL.

The chain has TRBV5-1 and TRBJ2-5; D is uncertain. The germline CDR1 and CDR2 sequences are SGHRS and YFSETQ. V was trimmed by 4 bases and J by 1 base, leaving 11 bases between them. There are 14 residues in the CDR3. In nucleotides, the CDR3 is TGCGCCAGCAGCCCGCACATGGCCCAAGAGACCCAGTACTTC. Its translation is CASSPHMAQETQYF.

The chain uses TRBV5-1 and TRBJ2-7; 8 nucleotides match TRBD1. J was trimmed by 3 bases and V by 3 bases; bases with no gene match: 8. CDR1 and CDR2 from the germline V gene are SGHRS and YFSETQ. There are 15 residues in the CDR3. The CDR3 DNA reads as TGCGCCAGCAGCTCGAAACAGGGGGTGTACTACGAGCAGTACTTC. Translating gives CASSSKQGVYYEQYF.

CDR3 protein: CASSKQGHEQYF. The CDR3 DNA reads as TGTGCCAGCAGCAAACAGGGACACGAGCAGTACTTC. The chain carries TRBV7-2 and TRBJ2-7, with a possible D match to TRBD1 (6 bases). CDR1 is SGHTA and CDR2 is FQGNSA in the germline V gene. The CDR3 covers 12 residues. The ends were cut back, 5 bases at V and 5 bases at J, with 10 bases in the middle.

The chain couples TRBV19 to TRBJ1-1; possibly TRBD1 for D (6 bases). Germline CDR1 LNHDA, CDR2 SQIVND (reference sequence). The CDR3 contains 15 residues. Between the trimmed V and J ends, which lost 6 bases and 2 bases, there was a span of 16 bases. Here the CDR3 reads CASSRVPDSNTEAFF. DNA for the CDR3: TGTGCCAGTAGCAGAGTCCCGGACAGTAACACTGAAGCTTTCTTT.

In this sample, this clone turned up a few times. The chain combines TRBV19 with TRBJ2-1, with 10 nucleotides matching TRBD2. The germline gives CDR1 LNHDA, CDR2 SQIVND (reference sequence). The CDR3 is made up of 13 amino acids. The V segment lost 10 bases and the J segment 3 bases; nucleotides outside the gene matches: 3. In DNA form, the CDR3 reads TGTGCCAATCAGCGGGGGGGCTACAATGAGCAGTTCTTC. Translation: CANQRGGYNEQFF.

This chain uses TRBV4-1 with TRBJ1-2; D is uncertain. CDR3 length: 16 amino acids. CDR1 MGHRA and CDR2 YSYEKL come from the germline V gene. V lost 3 bases to trimming and J lost 0 bases, with 14 bases between them. Here the CDR3 reads CASSQPPGSSNYGYTF. CDR3 DNA sequence: TGCGCCAGCAGCCAGCCTCCGGGTTCCTCTAACTATGGCTACACCTTC.

The chain carries TRBV28 and TRBJ1-5; D unresolved. Trimming left V 7 bases short and J 5 bases short, with 12 bases between. The CDR3 length is 13 residues. CDR1 and CDR2 (germline): MDHEN, SYDVKM. CDR3 coding DNA: TGTGCCAGCAAGGCAGGACTTTATCAGCCCCAGCATTTT. Its protein is CASKAGLYQPQHF.

The rearrangement joins TRBV28 to TRBJ2-1, with a weak D call TRBD2 (6 bases). V dropped 3 bases and J dropped 0 bases, with 9 bases sitting between them. Per the germline V gene, CDR1 is MDHEN and CDR2 is SYDVKM. CDR3 length: 15 residues. DNA for the CDR3: TGTGCCAGCAGTTTGAGGCGGGACTCCTACAATGAGCAGTTCTTC. This encodes CASSLRRDSYNEQFF.

In regard to this clone: Other DNA sequences from this sample encode an identical CDR3 as well. The chain joins TRBV9 to TRBJ2-3; TRBD2 agrees at 8 bases. After removal of 0 bases from V and 3 bases from J, the junction contained 6 bases not matched to a gene. In germline, CDR1 is SGDLS, CDR2 YYNGEE. This CDR3 spans 16 amino acids. The CDR3 bases are TGTGCCAGCAGCGTAGCAGCGAGCGGGAGAACAGATACGCAGTATTTT. Its translation is CASSVAASGRTDTQYF. Variable domain in full (rest from reference TRBV9 and TRBJ2-3): DSGVTQTPKHLITATGQRVTLRCSPRSGDLSVYWYQQSLDQGLQFLIQYYNGEERAKGNILERFSAQQFPDLHSELNLSSLELGDSALYFCASSVAASGRTDTQYFGPGTRLTVL.

The rearrangement uses TRBV7-2 and TRBJ1-1, with a weak D call TRBD1 (6 bases). V dropped 4 bases and J dropped 7 bases, with 13 bases sitting between them. CDR3 length equals 13 residues. Germline V gives CDR1 SGHTA, CDR2 FQGNSA. CDR3 coding DNA: TGTGCCAGCAGCTGGGAGGGGGTTCTTGAAGCTTTCTTT. Amino acid sequence: CASSWEGVLEAFF.

The rearrangement joins TRBV10-1 to TRBJ2-3; D remains unclear. The CDR3 has 12 residues. Germline V gene data show CDR1 as WNHNN and CDR2 as SYGVQD (reference sequence). With 2 bases removed from V and 5 bases from J, the gap between germline ends came to 5 bases. CDR3 residues: CASSEGRDTQYF. CDR3 DNA: TGCGCCAGCAGTGAGGGCAGAGATACGCAGTATTTT.

The chain is built from TRBV7-9 and TRBJ1-1; D unresolved. Germline values: CDR1 SEHNR, CDR2 FQNEAQ (reference sequence). Trimming left V 11 bases short and J 2 bases short, with 12 bases between. The CDR3 is 12 residues long. CDR3 residues: CAAGGSNTEAFF. CDR3 DNA sequence: TGTGCCGCGGGCGGCAGTAACACTGAAGCTTTCTTT.

The V call is TRBV7-2, the J call TRBJ1-1; unclear D gene. The CDR3 totals 13 residues. CDR1 is SGHTA, CDR2 FQGNSA, per germline. Trimming removed 5 bases at V and 3 bases at J, with 10 bases between. CDR3 DNA: TGTGCCAGCAGCCCCCTCTTGTACACTGAAGCTTTCTTT. Amino acid sequence: CASSPLLYTEAFF.

V gene TRBV28 combines with J gene TRBJ1-3, with 10 bases lining up with TRBD1. CDR1 MDHEN and CDR2 SYDVKM come from the germline V gene. The CDR3 is 16 residues long. V trimming: 8 bases; J trimming: 0 bases; junction bases outside the gene matches: 7. The CDR3 protein is CASCRTGGISGNTIYF. The CDR3 DNA is TGTGCCAGCTGCAGGACAGGGGGGATCTCTGGAAACACCATATATTTT.